This record looks at one T cell receptor beta chain sequence and its context. Antigen unknown. This entry belongs to a study of CD8+ T cells in alopecia areata. As for the study in general: Scoring of severity for treated patients was based on percentage of affected scalp area. The study, taken as a whole, reports: Lesional scalp, especially alopecia totalis/universalis, showed higher clonality than normal scalp.

The treatment: oral pan-JAK inhibitor, 5-10 mg twice daily. CDR1 is MNHEY, CDR2 SMNVEV, per germline (reference sequence). V lost 2 bases to trimming and J lost 11 bases, with 27 bases between them. The CDR3 extends over 17 amino acids. The sequencing template was cDNA reverse transcribed from extracted RNA. Profiling relied on immunoSEQ multiplex PCR, and the TCRdb table lists in-frame clones only, not all of them. This sample has around 99,000 clones; around 84% occur once, and the top ten carry 20% to 25%. The V gene is TRBV27, the J gene TRBJ1-1; tentatively, D is TRBD1 (5 bases). This specimen consisted of CD8+ T cells sorted from blood, obtained at week 24, from a patient treated with tofacitinib. The receptor's source is a human donor with alopecia areata. The CDR3 loop is CASSLVGVGRTDLGAFF. The CDR3, as DNA: TGTGCCAGCAGTTTAGTTGGGGTGGGACGGACGGACCTTGGGGCTTTCTTT.